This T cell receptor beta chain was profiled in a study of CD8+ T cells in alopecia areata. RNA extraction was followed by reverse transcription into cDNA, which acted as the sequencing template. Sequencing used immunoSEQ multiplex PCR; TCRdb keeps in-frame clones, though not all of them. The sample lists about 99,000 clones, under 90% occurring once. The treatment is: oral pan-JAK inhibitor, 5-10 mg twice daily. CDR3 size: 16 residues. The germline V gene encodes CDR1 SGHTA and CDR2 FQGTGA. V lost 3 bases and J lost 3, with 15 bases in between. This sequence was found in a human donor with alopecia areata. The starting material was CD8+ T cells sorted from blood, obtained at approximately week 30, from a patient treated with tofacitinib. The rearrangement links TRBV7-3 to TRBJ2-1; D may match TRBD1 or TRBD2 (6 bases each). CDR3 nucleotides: TGTGCCAGCAGCTTTAACGGGGGCGGCCACTACAATGAGCAGTTCTTC. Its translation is CASSFNGGGHYNEQFF.